Given below is one T cell receptor beta chain in context. Its antigen is still unknown. No quality values exist for individual bases; no much larger clone is one base distant. The data were taken from a study of cytomegalovirus exposure and HLA in healthy donors (dated by TCRdb to 2017 to 2019). Regarding the study in general: According to a later analysis, the 120 validation repertoires were produced on the same platform as the roughly 700 repertoires of the first cohort. The study aimed to test whether signatures of past pathogen exposure could be identified by cataloging public T cell receptors. Besides the first cohort of roughly 700 subjects, a separate validation cohort made up of 90 to 150 different subjects was used. To predict cytomegalovirus infection status, the study combined high-throughput TCR immunosequencing, statistical association of individual TCRs with disease status, and machine learning.

The full study reports these points: A few of the identified cytomegalovirus-associated TCR beta chains were confirmed in vitro to be specific for cytomegalovirus antigens. The authors suggested that the approach could potentially be extended to other disease states and immunological phenotypes. The study listed 164 TCR beta chains as associated with cytomegalovirus. While some public TCRs were present in many individuals, most TCR sequences turned up only very rarely across donors. In a later analysis, TCRs clustered in the first cohort were found to also tend to co-occur in the approximately 120 validation repertoires, with 90% to 95% of cluster scores above 0. In both the original and validation cohorts, the classifier was reported to diagnose cytomegalovirus status with high specificity and sensitivity. All 110 or so repertoires were used to score co-occurrence in the validation cohort in a later analysis, because that analysis had no HLA typing for the cohort.

CDR1 and CDR2 are drawn from the germline V gene: MRHNA, SNTAGT. For this chain, trimming is 2 bases at the V end and 12 bases at the J end, and the number of junction bases without a gene match is 6. Including the terminal cysteine and phenylalanine, the CDR3 comprises 13 residues. Only CDR3 DNA remains: 39 bases, in frame from the first base. Libraries came from the immunoSEQ multiplex PCR assay. The paper's processing steps were these. A statistical classification framework was built to diagnose cytomegalovirus status from the catalog of TCR beta chain sequences. TCRdb obtained this table from immuneACCESS and retained in-frame rearrangements with V and J assigned. These tables miss some clones; where compared with another copy, unresolved V genes account for less than half of the shortfall, and the remainder is unexplained. V and J calls and clone size are those listed in that table; D and trimming were worked out from the DNA. This sample has tens of thousands of clones in its table, and 85% to 95% of those were observed once. In total, the top ten clones hold about 4.2% of the sample.

Donors formed part of the validation cohort, which comprised about 130 subjects and was distinct from the first cohort of 666 subjects. This receptor was taken from a man in his late teens or twenties in good health and CMV-seropositive. The chain links TRBV6-4 with TRBJ2-3; the central 9 bases match TRBD2. The sequencing sample was made of PBMCs. The CDR3 reads CASSDQPGLAQYF. The DNA sequence is TGTGCCAGCAGTGACCAACCGGGACTAGCTCAGTATTTT.